The 29 T cell receptor beta chains in this list originate from one sample, sequenced in a study of beta chain features in type 1 diabetes. TCRB transcripts that were expressed got sequenced, as all of the isolated RNA had been reverse transcribed. This table comes from immunoSEQ multiplex PCR, and its TCRdb copy is limited to in-frame clones, with some not included. Counted here are hundreds of thousands of clones, about 16% occurring once; the ten biggest clones make up more than 0.08%. Sequenced input: naive CD4+ T cells from blood. These receptors were obtained from a man between 18 and 35 years old in good health.

This clone was counted between two and nine times. CDR3 sequence (DNA): TGTGCCAGCACCAGAAGTCGGGGGGCGAACACCGGGGAGCTGTTTTTT. It is translated as CASTRSRGANTGELFF. V usage is TRBV25-1 and J usage is TRBJ2-2; 7 bases align to TRBD2. The CDR3 has 16 residues. Germline V gene sequence: CDR1 MGHDK, CDR2 SYGVNS. Trimming removed 7 bases from V and 0 bases from J; junction bases left unmatched: 8.

This clone was seen a handful of times. The genes are TRBV4-1 and TRBJ1-4; D uncertain. Germline V gene data show CDR1 as MGHRA and CDR2 as YSYEKL. The CDR3 covers 16 residues. V lost 1 base, J lost 1 base, and 10 bases lay in between. In DNA, the CDR3 is TGCGCCAGCAGCCAAGCGCGTGGCGGAACTAATGAAAAACTGTTTTTT. Its translation is CASSQARGGTNEKLFF.

This clone was observed a handful of times. V gene TRBV6-1 combines with J gene TRBJ2-2; D perhaps matches TRBD2 (6 bases). Deletions cut 1 base from V and 0 bases from J, with 12 bases between. Germline CDR1 and CDR2: MNHNS and SASEGT. There are 17 residues in the CDR3. CDR3 nucleotides: TGTGCCAGCAGTGAAGTGTCGGTAGCGGCGAACACCGGGGAGCTGTTTTTT. The encoded protein is CASSEVSVAANTGELFF.

The V call is TRBV5-4, the J call TRBJ2-7; 14 bases map to TRBD2. Germline CDR1 is SGHNT and CDR2 is YYREEE (reference sequence). The junction had 8 bases not matched to a gene; V was cut back by 4 bases and J by 5 bases. The CDR3 runs to 16 residues. In DNA, the CDR3 is TGTGCCAGCAGCCCGACTAGCGGGGGGGCAAGGGACGAGCAGTACTTC. This gives the protein CASSPTSGGARDEQYF.

This clone was detected a few times. This chain links TRBV7-9 with TRBJ1-4; 8 bases line up with TRBD1. Germline CDR1 reads SEHNR; CDR2 reads FQNEAQ (reference sequence). V was clipped by 0 bases and J by 10 bases; unmatched bases: 1. The CDR3 spans 13 residues. CDR3 DNA: TGTGCCAGCAGCTTAGCACAGGGGGGAAAACTGTTTTTT. Translation gives CASSLAQGGKLFF.

In this sample, this clone turned up a few times. This rearrangement joins TRBV10-3 to TRBJ1-3; no clear D gene. V gave up 4 bases and J gave up 7 bases, with 14 bases separating them. Germline V lookup: CDR1 ENHRY, CDR2 SYGVKD. This CDR3 contains 14 residues. As DNA, the CDR3 is TGTGCCATCAGTGCCCCCCCGGCCGGTAACACCATATATTTT. Translation: CAISAPPAGNTIYF.

The V and J genes are TRBV5-1 and TRBJ1-3, with D hard to call. The V and J ends lost 1 base and 0 bases respectively, with 8 bases between them. The germline CDR1 and CDR2 sequences are SGHRS and YFSETQ. The CDR3 spans 15 residues. The CDR3 DNA is TGCGCCAGCAGCTTGACGAGCTACTCTGGAAACACCATATATTTT. Translation gives CASSLTSYSGNTIYF.

This clone was counted only a few times. Within the sample, other DNA sequences also encode this same CDR3. The V gene is TRBV18, the J gene TRBJ2-5, with D unclear. Germline assignment: CDR1 KGHSH and CDR2 LQKENI. The V gene lost 3 bases and the J gene lost 2 bases, with 7 bases spanning the gap. The CDR3 loop spans 13 amino acids. The CDR3, as DNA: TGTGCCAGCTCACCGGGAAGGCAAGAGACCCAGTACTTC. Its translation: CASSPGRQETQYF. Based on the CDR3 plus reference TRBV18 and TRBJ2-5, the full variable domain is NAGVMQNPRHLVRRRGQEARLRCSPMKGHSHVYWYRQLPEEGLKFMVYLQKENIIDESGMPKERFSAEFPKEGPSILRIQQVVRGDSAAYFCASSPGRQETQYFGPGTRLLVL.

Only a few counts were recorded for this clone. This rearrangement joins TRBV28 to TRBJ1-4; TRBD1 matches at 9 bases. This CDR3 comprises 14 residues. V shed 5 bases, J shed 11 bases, and the junction held 9 bases outside the gene matches. Germline lookup yields CDR1 MDHEN and CDR2 SYDVKM. In DNA form, the CDR3 reads TGTGCCAGCAGTCCCCGGGGACAGGGAACCAAACTGTTTTTT. Translating gives CASSPRGQGTKLFF. Full variable domain (remainder filled in from reference TRBV28 and TRBJ1-4): DVKVTQSSRYLVKRTGEKVFLECVQDMDHENMFWYRQDPGLGLRLIYFSYDVKMKEKGDIPEGYSVSREKKERFSLILESASTNQTSMYLCASSPRGQGTKLFFGSGTQLSVL.

This clone was recorded a few times. Other nucleotide sequences in the sample specify the same CDR3. The V call is TRBV9, the J call TRBJ1-2; TRBD1 is a possible D gene (5 bases). Trimming cost V 3 bases and J 5 bases, with 8 bases left between them. The CDR3 runs 12 residues. Looked up from germline, CDR1 is SGDLS and CDR2 is YYNGEE. The CDR3 loop is CASSAPGYGYTF. The CDR3 DNA reads TGTGCCAGCAGCGCTCCAGGGTATGGCTACACCTTC.

This chain uses TRBV9 with TRBJ2-1, with 8 nucleotides matching TRBD2. CDR1 SGDLS and CDR2 YYNGEE come from the germline V gene. The CDR3 is made up of 15 amino acids. J gave up 5 bases and V 2 bases, and 6 bases lay outside the gene matches. CDR3 protein: CASSVQVAGNNEQFF. The CDR3 DNA reads as TGTGCCAGCAGCGTTCAGGTAGCGGGGAACAATGAGCAGTTCTTC.

V is TRBV2 and J is TRBJ1-2, with D possibly being TRBD1 (5 bases). V dropped 7 bases and J dropped 2 bases, with 11 bases sitting between them. The CDR3 is made up of 13 amino acids. Germline CDR1 and CDR2: SNHLY and FYNNEI. Here the CDR3 DNA reads TGTGCCAGCACGGGCAGGGTGAACTATGGCTACACCTTC. It encodes CASTGRVNYGYTF.

The chain links TRBV18 to TRBJ2-7; D might be TRBD1 (6 bases). The CDR3 is made up of 12 amino acids. Germline CDR1 is KGHSH and CDR2 is LQKENI. V lost 4 bases to trimming and J lost 5 bases, with 9 bases between them. The chain's CDR3 is CASSLGTNEQYF. Here the CDR3 DNA reads TGTGCCAGCTCACTCGGGACAAACGAGCAGTACTTC. Full variable domain (remainder filled in from reference TRBV18 and TRBJ2-7): NAGVMQNPRHLVRRRGQEARLRCSPMKGHSHVYWYRQLPEEGLKFMVYLQKENIIDESGMPKERFSAEFPKEGPSILRIQQVVRGDSAAYFCASSLGTNEQYFGPGTRLTVT.

The chain joins TRBV4-2 to TRBJ2-1, with D possibly TRBD1 on 6 matching bases. The CDR3 is 14 amino acids. CDR1 and CDR2 (germline): LGHNA, YNFKEQ. V was cut by 1 base and J by 7 bases, with 11 bases left in between. The CDR3 reads CASSQVGTTNEQFF. CDR3 in DNA: TGTGCCAGCAGCCAAGTTGGGACAACTAATGAGCAGTTCTTC.

This clone was counted only a few times. The sample has other DNA sequences that encode this CDR3 too. The V gene is TRBV18, the J gene TRBJ1-5; unclear D gene. The V gene lost 3 bases and the J gene lost 0 bases, with 3 bases spanning the gap. The germline V gene encodes CDR1 KGHSH and CDR2 LQKENI. The CDR3 has 13 amino acids. The CDR3 loop is CASSPGSNQPQHF. Written as DNA, the CDR3 is TGTGCCAGCTCACCGGGTAGCAATCAGCCCCAGCATTTT.

The chain recombines TRBV4-3 with TRBJ2-5; D is tentatively TRBD1 or TRBD2 (6 bases each). Trimming took 2 bases from V and 5 from J, leaving 18 bases between them. The CDR3 is 16 amino acids. CDR1 is LGHNA, CDR2 YSLEER, per germline. The chain's CDR3 is CASSQSGAGAWETQYF. In DNA form, the CDR3 reads TGCGCCAGCAGCCAATCGGGAGCAGGGGCGTGGGAGACCCAGTACTTC.

The chain carries TRBV19 and TRBJ1-1, with a possible D match to TRBD1 (6 bases). The V gene lost 5 bases and the J gene lost 6 bases, with 16 bases spanning the gap. Germline V gives CDR1 LNHDA, CDR2 SQIVND (reference sequence). The CDR3 is made up of 14 amino acids. CDR3 DNA: TGTGCCAGTAGTGCCGAACTCAGGGGCTCTGAAGCTTTCTTT. Amino acids: CASSAELRGSEAFF.

Only a few counts were recorded for this clone. The chain joins TRBV28 to TRBJ1-1; D gene unclear. CDR1 MDHEN and CDR2 SYDVKM come from the germline V gene. The CDR3 totals 15 residues. V was shortened by 6 bases and J by 4 bases, with 18 bases between the two germline ends. The CDR3 protein is CASRPLEGSFTEAFF. The CDR3 DNA reads TGTGCCAGCAGGCCCCTAGAGGGATCCTTCACTGAAGCTTTCTTT.

Many counts were recorded for this clone. This chain links TRBV5-4 with TRBJ2-3; a possible D gene is TRBD2 (6 bases). V was clipped by 8 bases and J by 5 bases, with 18 bases between them. Germline-derived CDR1 and CDR2 are SGHNT and YYREEE (reference sequence). The CDR3 consists of 14 residues. CDR3 DNA sequence: TGTGCCAGTTCGGAGGAGGGTGGTAGAGATACGCAGTATTTT. The encoded protein is CASSEEGGRDTQYF.

The gene calls are TRBV21-1 and TRBJ2-5. TRBV21-1 is listed as a pseudogene. This CDR3 comprises 15 residues. The CDR3 sequence: CASSKGPFTLKTQYF. CDR3 nucleotide sequence: TGTGCCAGCAGCAAAGGCCCTTTTACCCTGAAGACCCAGTACTTC.

V gene TRBV19 combines with J gene TRBJ2-7; 8 bases align to TRBD1. There are 14 residues in the CDR3. Germline lookup yields CDR1 LNHDA and CDR2 SQIVND (reference sequence). The V gene end was trimmed by 6 bases and the J gene end by 0 bases; junction bases not matched to a gene: 4. CDR3 in DNA: TGTGCCAGTAGCCGCGGGACAGGCTCCTACGAGCAGTACTTC. Residues: CASSRGTGSYEQYF.

The chain has TRBV4-1 and TRBJ2-1; 9 bases match TRBD1. With 3 bases clipped from V and 4 bases from J, the junction kept 10 bases outside the gene matches. This CDR3 is built from 17 residues. Germline-derived CDR1 and CDR2 are MGHRA and YSYEKL. This chain's CDR3 is CASSQQAGTGSYNEQFF. As DNA, the CDR3 is TGCGCCAGCAGCCAGCAAGCCGGGACAGGGTCTTACAATGAGCAGTTCTTC.

This clone showed up just once. V gene TRBV9 combines with J gene TRBJ2-2, with unresolved D. The CDR3 contains 17 residues. Trimming stripped 0 bases from V and 0 bases from J, with 12 bases between. Germline V gene data show CDR1 as SGDLS and CDR2 as YYNGEE. CDR3 sequence: CASSVASRVSNTGELFF. CDR3 in DNA: TGTGCCAGCAGCGTAGCGTCCCGGGTCTCGAACACCGGGGAGCTGTTTTTT.

V is TRBV6-5 and J is TRBJ2-1; TRBD2 matches 9 bases. The CDR3 has 15 amino acids. The V gene's germline CDR1 is MNHEY and CDR2 SVGAGI. The junction had 7 bases not matched to a gene; V was cut back by 3 bases and J by 7 bases. The CDR3 DNA reads as TGTGCCAGCAGTTATGGAGTAGCGGGAGAAAATGAGCAGTTCTTC. Translating gives CASSYGVAGENEQFF.

This clone was seen a few times. The rearrangement joins TRBV4-1 to TRBJ2-7; 12 nucleotides agree with TRBD2. Germline assignment: CDR1 MGHRA and CDR2 YSYEKL. This CDR3 comprises 17 residues. V gave up 4 bases and J gave up 4 bases; unmatched junction bases: 11. CDR3: CASSRGLAGKARYEQYF. The CDR3 coding sequence is TGCGCCAGCAGCCGCGGACTAGCGGGGAAGGCCCGTTACGAGCAGTACTTC.

This clone was seen many times. The genes are TRBV5-6 and TRBJ2-1; no firm D call. Trimming removed 2 bases at V and 5 bases at J, with 8 bases between. Germline V gene lookup returns CDR1 SGHDT and CDR2 YYEEEE. This CDR3 has 13 amino acids. CDR3 nucleotide sequence: TGTGCCAGCAGCTTCGACGGACACAATGAGCAGTTCTTC. It translates to CASSFDGHNEQFF.

The sample holds one count of this clone. This chain joins TRBV4-2 and TRBJ2-7; TRBD1 aligns across 7 bases. Germline V lookup: CDR1 LGHNA, CDR2 YNFKEQ. V was clipped by 4 bases and J by 0 bases; unmatched bases: 9. The CDR3 loop spans 16 amino acids. CDR3 region: CASSLTRAGGSYEQYF. In DNA form, the CDR3 reads TGTGCCAGCAGCCTAACCCGGGCAGGGGGCTCCTACGAGCAGTACTTC.

The chain links TRBV7-9 to TRBJ1-2; D unclear. Germline V gives CDR1 SEHNR, CDR2 FQNEAQ (reference sequence). Trimming shortened V by 1 base and J by 4 bases, and 13 bases separated the two germline ends. The CDR3 is 15 amino acids. In nucleotides, the CDR3 is TGTGCCAGCAGCTTAGGCCTCGGGGTAATCTATGGCTACACCTTC. Translating gives CASSLGLGVIYGYTF.

V usage is TRBV2 and J usage is TRBJ1-5; D is unclear. V dropped 1 base and J dropped 0 bases, with 7 bases sitting between them. Per germline, CDR1 SNHLY and CDR2 FYNNEI. CDR3 length: 15 amino acids. Here the CDR3 DNA reads TGTGCCAGCAGTGAAGAATCTTATAGCAATCAGCCCCAGCATTTT. Its translation is CASSEESYSNQPQHF. Together with reference TRBV2 and TRBJ1-5, the CDR3 gives the full variable domain: EPEVTQTPSHQVTQMGQEVILRCVPISNHLYFYWYRQILGQKVEFLVSFYNNEISEKSEIFDDQFSVERPDGSNFTLKIRSTKLEDSAMYFCASSEESYSNQPQHFGDGTRLSIL.